This TCR beta chain was profiled in a study of Ad26.COV2.S vaccination and SARS-CoV-2 variants. Treatment meaning: over 15 received Ad26.COV2.S at low or high dose, single or two shots; five or six received placebo; per-sample allocation not given. All samples were drawn on day 63, counting from the first vaccine or placebo injection. Sequencing was performed with immunoSEQ multiplex PCR; in TCRdb, only in-frame clones are kept and a portion is missing. The sample has over 400,000 clones, about 90% seen once; the top ten hold roughly 1.7%. Trimming took 2 bases from V and 7 from J, leaving 11 bases between them. Germline loops: CDR1 ENHRY, CDR2 SYGVKD. The CDR3 has 14 residues.

Sequenced here: peripheral blood, sampled in a trial of Ad26.COV2.S vaccine versus placebo. The chain couples TRBV10-3 to TRBJ1-4; D is ambiguous. The TCR was taken from a person between 18 and 65 years old who received the Ad26.COV2.S COVID-19 vaccine or a placebo. The CDR3 region is CAISEGEVGEKLFF. The CDR3 DNA follows: TGTGCCATCAGTGAGGGGGAAGTGGGTGAAAAACTGTTTTTT.